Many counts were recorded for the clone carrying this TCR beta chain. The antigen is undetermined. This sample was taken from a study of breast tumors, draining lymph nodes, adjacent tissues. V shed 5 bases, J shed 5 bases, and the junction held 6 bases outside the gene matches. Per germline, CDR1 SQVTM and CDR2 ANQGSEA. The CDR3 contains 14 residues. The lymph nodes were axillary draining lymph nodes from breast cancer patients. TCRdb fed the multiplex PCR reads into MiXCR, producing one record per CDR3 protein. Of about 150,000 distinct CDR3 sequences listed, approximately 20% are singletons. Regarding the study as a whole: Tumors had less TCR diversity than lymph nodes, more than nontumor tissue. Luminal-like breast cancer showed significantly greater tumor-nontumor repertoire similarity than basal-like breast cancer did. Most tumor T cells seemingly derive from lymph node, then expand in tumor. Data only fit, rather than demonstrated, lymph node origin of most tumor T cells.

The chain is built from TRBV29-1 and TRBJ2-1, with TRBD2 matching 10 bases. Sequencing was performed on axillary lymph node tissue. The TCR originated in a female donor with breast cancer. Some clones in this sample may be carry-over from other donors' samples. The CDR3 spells CSVRRLAGDNEQFF. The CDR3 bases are TGCAGCGTTCGACGGCTAGCGGGGGACAATGAGCAGTTCTTC.